Below are 2 T cell receptor beta chains sequenced from a single sample in a study of blood T cells in healthy people across ages. Primed by a sample-barcoded 5' primer and a J-beta primer mix, a second PCR proceeded for about 6 to 11 cycles. TCRdb re-derived calls from the 5' RACE reads in MiXCR, one entry per CDR3 protein. This sample has 700,000 to 900,000 distinct CDR3 sequences, with under 30% found just once. Separately, the same data were catalogued under a study of T cells of mothers and their children.

Specimen: blood. The receptors derive from a boy younger than 18 in good health.

The V call is TRBV20-1, the J call TRBJ2-4; no clear D gene. V gave up 1 base and J gave up 8 bases, with 15 bases separating them. CDR1 and CDR2 (germline): DFQATT, SNEGSKA (reference sequence). The CDR3 is 14 residues long. This chain's CDR3 is CSARVSSEGYIQYF. The CDR3 bases are TGCAGTGCTAGAGTCTCGAGCGAAGGGTACATTCAGTACTTC.

CDR3 protein: CASSPASGGPSKNIQYF. The CDR3 bases are TGTGCCAGCAGCCCAGCTAGCGGGGGGCCCTCCAAAAACATTCAGTACTTC. This sequence joins TRBV7-9 and TRBJ2-4; 11 bases map to TRBD2. CDR3 length: 17 amino acids. Germline V gene lookup returns CDR1 SEHNR and CDR2 FQNEAQ (reference sequence). The V gene end was trimmed by 5 bases and the J gene end by 2 bases; junction bases not matched to a gene: 8.